Following are 23 T cell receptor beta chains from one sample sequenced in a study of blood T cell repertoires in COVID-19. Only in-frame clones appear in the TCRdb table, and some are missing; sequencing was by immunoSEQ multiplex PCR. The sample lists about 84,000 clones; around four fifths were seen once. The sample consisted of peripheral blood. Every receptor here comes from a man of 80 years or more with active or convalescent COVID-19.

This clone was recorded only once. The chain has TRBV30 and TRBJ1-2; 7 positions match TRBD1. The germline CDR1 and CDR2 sequences are GTSNPN and SVGIG (reference sequence). The junction had 8 bases not matched to a gene; V was cut back by 6 bases and J by 7 bases. The CDR3 has 12 residues. For the CDR3, the DNA is TGTGCCTGCCTACAGACAGGGAGTGGCTACACCTTC. This gives the protein CACLQTGSGYTF.

V is TRBV4-1 and J is TRBJ1-2; 10 positions match TRBD1. CDR1 and CDR2 from the germline V gene are MGHRA and YSYEKL. The J segment lost 5 bases and the V segment lost 2 bases, leaving 8 bases of the junction unmatched. The CDR3 spans 16 residues. The CDR3 coding sequence is TGCGCCAGCAGCCAAAGTATGCCGGGACAGGGGTATGGCTACACCTTC. Amino acid sequence: CASSQSMPGQGYGYTF.

The chain employs TRBV11-2 and TRBJ2-7; 13 nucleotides align to TRBD2. Per the germline V gene, CDR1 is SGHAT and CDR2 is FQNNGV. This CDR3 has 16 residues. V was clipped by 5 bases and J by 3 bases; unmatched bases: 7. CDR3 in DNA: TGTGCCAGCAGCGCACTAGCGGGAGGGCCCTTCTACGAGCAGTACTTC. Translating it yields CASSALAGGPFYEQYF.

This clone was picked up one time. The rearrangement joins TRBV30 to TRBJ1-5; D call uncertain. V shed 0 bases and J shed 6 bases, with 18 bases lying between them. CDR3 length equals 16 residues. Germline values: CDR1 GTSNPN, CDR2 SVGIG (reference sequence). The CDR3 here is CAWSVGLLAIGQPQHF. CDR3 bases: TGTGCCTGGAGTGTAGGACTCTTGGCGATTGGTCAGCCCCAGCATTTT. Looking up the rest from reference TRBV30 and TRBJ1-5 gives the full variable domain: SQTIHQWPATLVQPVGSPLSLECTVEGTSNPNLYWYRQAAGRGLQLLFYSVGIGQISSEVPQNLSASRPQDRQFILSSKKLLLSDSGFYLCAWSVGLLAIGQPQHFGDGTRLSIL.

The rearrangement uses TRBV30 and TRBJ1-5; 7 bases fit TRBD1. V lost 4 bases to trimming and J lost 4 bases; unmatched junction nucleotides: 13. The CDR3 totals 16 residues. CDR1 is GTSNPN and CDR2 is SVGIG in the germline V gene (reference sequence). The CDR3 spells CAWNLAGTVFNQPQHF. The CDR3 nucleotides are TGTGCCTGGAACCTAGCCGGGACAGTTTTTAATCAGCCCCAGCATTTT.

This clone is a singleton in its sample. The V call is TRBV27, the J call TRBJ2-6; D gene ambiguous. Germline V gene sequence: CDR1 MNHEY, CDR2 SMNVEV (reference sequence). The CDR3 loop spans 19 amino acids. The ends were cut back, 5 bases at V and 0 bases at J, with 20 bases in the middle. This CDR3 reads CASSRRIQDKSSGANVLTF. The CDR3 coding sequence is TGTGCCAGCAGTCGCCGTATCCAGGATAAAAGCTCTGGGGCCAACGTCCTGACTTTC.

This clone was found many times. This chain links TRBV2 with TRBJ1-5; the match to TRBD1 covers 8 bases. Germline lookup yields CDR1 SNHLY and CDR2 FYNNEI. Trimming took 5 bases from V and 0 from J; bases not matched to a gene: 3. This CDR3 comprises 15 residues. In DNA, the CDR3 is TGTGCCAGCAGTCTTCAGGGGGCTAGCAATCAGCCCCAGCATTTT. This sequence encodes CASSLQGASNQPQHF.

This sequence joins TRBV4-1 and TRBJ2-1; D possibly corresponds to TRBD1 (5 bases). V lost 2 bases to trimming and J lost 8 bases, with 13 bases between them. Germline V lookup: CDR1 MGHRA, CDR2 YSYEKL. The CDR3 has 14 amino acids. The CDR3 reads CASSQIQAWDEQFF. The CDR3 coding sequence is TGCGCCAGCAGCCAAATACAGGCATGGGATGAGCAGTTCTTC.

V gene TRBV24-1 combines with J gene TRBJ2-7; D possibly corresponds to TRBD1 (5 bases). V lost 7 bases and J lost 2, with 11 bases in between. Germline CDR1 reads KGHDR; CDR2 reads SFDVKD. The CDR3 is 13 amino acids. CDR3 sequence: CATSDGQAYEQYF. CDR3 coding DNA: TGTGCCACCAGCGACGGACAAGCCTACGAGCAGTACTTC.

The V gene is TRBV29-1, the J gene TRBJ2-3; TRBD2 agrees at 7 bases. The CDR3 totals 14 residues. J gave up 0 bases and V 7 bases, and 7 bases lay outside the gene matches. From germline, CDR1 is SQVTM and CDR2 ANQGSEA. Here the CDR3 DNA reads TGCAGCGGGGGGGACTACCTAAGCACAGATACGCAGTATTTT. This codes for CSGGDYLSTDTQYF.

The chain uses TRBV6-6 and TRBJ2-2; the match to TRBD2 covers 10 bases. Germline CDR1 reads MNHNY; CDR2 reads SVGAGI (reference sequence). The ends lost 6 bases at V and 1 base at J; junction bases unmatched: 2. CDR3 size: 15 residues. The CDR3 region is CASSLAGVNTGELFF. CDR3 nucleotides: TGTGCCAGCAGCCTAGCGGGGGTGAACACCGGGGAGCTGTTTTTT.

The V call is TRBV3-1 (or the pseudogene TRBV3-2), the J call TRBJ1-2, with D hard to call. The V end lost 4 bases, the J end lost 3 bases, and 12 bases lay between the germline ends. The CDR3 totals 14 residues. Germline loops: CDR1 LGHDT, CDR2 YNNKEL (reference sequence). CDR3: CASSPGPGDYGYTF. CDR3 sequence (DNA): TGTGCCAGCAGCCCGGGCCCCGGGGACTATGGCTACACCTTC.

This clone has more than one count but fewer than ten. CDR3 residues: CASSPDRGFHGYTF. CDR3 DNA: TGTGCCAGCTCACCAGACAGGGGGTTTCATGGCTACACCTTC. This sequence joins TRBV18 and TRBJ1-2; TRBD1 aligns across 9 bases. Germline-derived CDR1 and CDR2 are KGHSH and LQKENI. Losses at the gene ends were 2 bases for V and 6 bases for J; bases not matched to a gene: 4. The CDR3 contains 14 residues.

The chain is built from TRBV6-5 and TRBJ1-2; tentatively, D is TRBD1 (5 bases). Trimming removed 0 bases at V and 0 bases at J, with 8 bases between. This CDR3 is 15 amino acids long. Germline CDR1 reads MNHEY; CDR2 reads SVGAGI. This CDR3 reads CASSYSMDTNYGYTF. The CDR3 nucleotides read TGTGCCAGCAGTTACTCGATGGACACTAACTATGGCTACACCTTC.

This chain connects TRBV5-6 to TRBJ1-2, with D tentatively TRBD1 (5 bases). CDR1 and CDR2 from the germline V gene are SGHDT and YYEEEE. The CDR3 totals 12 residues. Trimming took 3 bases from V and 9 from J, leaving 12 bases between them. Written as DNA, the CDR3 is TGTGCCAGCAGCTCTATCAGGGTTAGCTACACCTTC. It specifies CASSSIRVSYTF. Looking up the rest from reference TRBV5-6 and TRBJ1-2 gives the full variable domain: DAGVTQSPTHLIKTRGQQVTLRCSPKSGHDTVSWYQQALGQGPQFIFQYYEEEERQRGNFPDRFSGHQFPNYSSELNVNALLLGDSALYLCASSSIRVSYTFGSGTRLTVV.

The chain has TRBV7-6 and TRBJ2-1; 7 nucleotides line up with TRBD1. CDR3 length: 14 residues. V dropped 5 bases and J dropped 9; count of bases not matched to a gene: 10. Germline V gives CDR1 SGHVS, CDR2 FNYEAQ. The CDR3 loop reads CASSKDRTIGEQFF. The CDR3 DNA sequence: TGTGCCAGCAGCAAGGACAGGACAATCGGTGAGCAGTTCTTC.

The table lists this clone with a count of one. The chain joins TRBV7-3 to TRBJ1-1; D is unclear. Germline CDR1 is SGHTA and CDR2 is FQGTGA. This CDR3 spans 14 amino acids. V lost 0 bases and J 0 bases, leaving 5 bases between the germline ends. The CDR3 DNA reads as TGTGCCAGCAGCTTAACGCGGGTGAACACTGAAGCTTTCTTT. This encodes CASSLTRVNTEAFF.

The chain couples TRBV5-6 to TRBJ2-3, with 12 bases identical to TRBD2. Germline CDR1 SGHDT, CDR2 YYEEEE. CDR3 length: 16 residues. The J segment lost 3 bases and the V segment lost 3 bases, leaving 5 bases of the junction unmatched. The CDR3 DNA sequence: TGTGCCAGCAGCTGGGCTAGCGGGGGGGCGACAGATACGCAGTATTTT. Translating gives CASSWASGGATDTQYF.

The chain employs TRBV6-4 and TRBJ2-3, with D possibly TRBD1 on 5 matching bases. V was clipped by 5 bases and J by 3 bases, with 9 bases between them. Germline lookup yields CDR1 MRHNA and CDR2 SNTAGT. The CDR3 contains 13 residues. The CDR3 region is CASSQGLTDTQYF. The CDR3 region has the DNA TGTGCCAGCAGTCAGGGATTGACAGATACGCAGTATTTT.

V gene TRBV28 combines with J gene TRBJ1-6; no reliable D call. CDR3 length: 12 amino acids. V lost 6 bases and J lost 16, with 16 bases in between. The germline V gene encodes CDR1 MDHEN and CDR2 SYDVKM. As DNA, the CDR3 is TGTGCCAGCAGCACCCTGACACCATTACTCCACTTT. It encodes CASSTLTPLLHF.

The CDR3 nucleotides read TGTGCCAGTAGTATAGTTGGAACACGGGAAAACACCATATATTTT. Translation: CASSIVGTRENTIYF. The chain is built from TRBV19 and TRBJ1-3; D remains ambiguous. Per the germline V gene, CDR1 is LNHDA and CDR2 is SQIVND (reference sequence). CDR3 size: 15 residues. Trimming removed 1 base at V and 6 bases at J, with 13 bases between.

The V call is TRBV7-2, the J call TRBJ1-5, with 9 bases aligning to TRBD1. Germline assignment: CDR1 SGHTA and CDR2 FQGNSA. The CDR3 length is 16 residues. Germline trimming cut 4 bases from V and 7 bases from J; bases unmatched to any gene: 11. The CDR3 DNA is TGTGCCAGCAGCTCTCAAGAGGGACAGGGCCGCCAGCCCCAGCATTTT. This gives the protein CASSSQEGQGRQPQHF.

This chain joins TRBV7-6 and TRBJ2-1, with 7 bases lining up with TRBD2. The ends lost 2 bases at V and 7 bases at J; junction bases unmatched: 5. The CDR3 totals 14 residues. Germline V CDR1 and CDR2: SGHVS, FNYEAQ. The chain's CDR3 is CASSLFRGENEQFF. CDR3 coding DNA: TGTGCCAGCAGCTTATTCCGGGGGGAAAATGAGCAGTTCTTC.